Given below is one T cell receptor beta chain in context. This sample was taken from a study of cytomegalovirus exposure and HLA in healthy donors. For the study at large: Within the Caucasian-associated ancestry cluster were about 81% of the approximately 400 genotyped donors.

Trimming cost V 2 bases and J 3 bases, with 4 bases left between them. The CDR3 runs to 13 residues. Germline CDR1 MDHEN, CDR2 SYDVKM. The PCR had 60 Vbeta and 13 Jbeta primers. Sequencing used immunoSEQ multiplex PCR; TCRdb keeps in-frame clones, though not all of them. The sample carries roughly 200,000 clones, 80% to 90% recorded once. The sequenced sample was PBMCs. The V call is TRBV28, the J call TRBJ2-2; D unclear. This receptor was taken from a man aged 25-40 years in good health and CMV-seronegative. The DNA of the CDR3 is TGTGCCAGCAGTTTAACAGACACCGGGGAGCTGTTTTTT. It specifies CASSLTDTGELFF.